This passage covers 12 T cell receptor beta chains from one sample sequenced in a study of radiation and T cells in renal cell carcinoma. As to time point: blood 4 weeks post-SBRT, at nephrectomy. Indicated treatment: 15 Gy SBRT to primary tumor, nephrectomy 4 weeks later. Assay used: immunoSEQ multiplex PCR; TCRdb lists only in-frame clones, some missing. Of 150,000 or so clones listed, roughly 90% are singletons. Specimen: blood, collected from a patient whose treatment included radiotherapy and nephrectomy. These receptors originate from a woman in her forties or fifties with renal cell carcinoma.

The rearrangement joins TRBV18 to TRBJ1-5; no firm D call. In germline, CDR1 is KGHSH, CDR2 LQKENI. The V and J ends lost 3 bases and 5 bases respectively, with 11 bases between them. This CDR3 comprises 14 residues. Here the CDR3 reads CASSPDSGDQPQHF. CDR3 sequence (DNA): TGTGCCAGCTCACCGGACTCCGGCGATCAGCCCCAGCATTTT.

This sequence joins TRBV29-1 and TRBJ1-1; tentatively, D is TRBD1 (5 bases). The CDR3 is 11 amino acids. V lost 2 bases, J lost 11 bases, and 12 bases lay in between. CDR1 SQVTM and CDR2 ANQGSEA come from the germline V gene. CDR3 nucleotides: TGCAGCGTTGAAATTGGGGGGGTCGCTTTCTTT. Translation gives CSVEIGGVAFF.

The genes are TRBV18 and TRBJ1-6; D not resolved. V was pared by 0 bases and J by 10 bases, with 13 bases between. This CDR3 contains 15 residues. CDR1 and CDR2 from the germline V gene are KGHSH and LQKENI. Here the CDR3 reads CASSPPSGRTSPLHF. CDR3 in DNA: TGTGCCAGCTCACCACCTTCGGGAAGAACCTCACCCCTCCACTTT. Full variable domain (missing parts from reference TRBV18 and TRBJ1-6): NAGVMQNPRHLVRRRGQEARLRCSPMKGHSHVYWYRQLPEEGLKFMVYLQKENIIDESGMPKERFSAEFPKEGPSILRIQQVVRGDSAAYFCASSPPSGRTSPLHFGNGTRLTVT.

The rearrangement joins TRBV10-1 to TRBJ1-1; D unclear. The CDR3 covers 13 residues. From germline, CDR1 is WNHNN and CDR2 SYGVQD (reference sequence). Trimming took 0 bases from V and 1 from J, leaving 3 bases between them. The CDR3 here is CASSESRNTEAFF. CDR3 nucleotide sequence: TGCGCCAGCAGTGAGTCACGGAACACTGAAGCTTTCTTT.

About this clone: One junction end disagrees with the germline gene, perhaps due to a read error. This chain connects TRBV7-7 to TRBJ1-3; D is undetermined. The CDR3 is 15 residues long. Germline CDR1 is SSHAT and CDR2 is FNYEAQ (reference sequence). Here the CDR3 reads CASSPDGSAGNTIYF. DNA for the CDR3: TGTGCTAGCAGCCCGGACGGAAGCGCTGGAAACACCATATATTTT.

The genes are TRBV5-6 and TRBJ1-2, with TRBD1 matching 7 bases. The V gene's germline CDR1 is SGHDT and CDR2 YYEEEE. The V segment lost 2 bases and the J segment 4 bases; nucleotides outside the gene matches: 2. The CDR3 consists of 13 residues. The CDR3 sequence is CASSLGTAYGYTF. The CDR3 bases are TGTGCCAGCAGCTTAGGGACAGCCTATGGCTACACCTTC.

The chain recombines TRBV5-6 with TRBJ2-3; TRBD2 agrees at 12 bases. Germline V lookup: CDR1 SGHDT, CDR2 YYEEEE. With 4 bases clipped from V and 2 bases from J, the junction kept 5 bases outside the gene matches. The CDR3 covers 16 residues. CDR3 loop: CASSRLAGVYTDTQYF. CDR3 DNA sequence: TGTGCCAGCAGCCGACTAGCGGGGGTATACACAGATACGCAGTATTTT.

This clone was found a few times. The chain links TRBV7-3 to TRBJ2-3; D perhaps matches TRBD1 (6 bases). CDR3 length: 16 residues. V lost 5 bases and J 3 bases, leaving 18 bases between the germline ends. Germline CDR1 and CDR2: SGHTA and FQGTGA. CDR3: CASSDQPGARTDTQYF. CDR3 DNA sequence: TGTGCCAGCAGCGACCAACCAGGGGCGCGGACAGATACGCAGTATTTT.

V is TRBV5-1 and J is TRBJ2-5; 8 bases agree with TRBD2. Looked up from germline, CDR1 is SGHRS and CDR2 is YFSETQ. J lost 4 bases, V lost 4 bases, and 12 bases had no gene match. This CDR3 spans 16 amino acids. The CDR3 sequence: CASSSTRGAQGETQYF. CDR3 bases: TGCGCCAGCAGCAGCACGCGGGGGGCCCAGGGAGAGACCCAGTACTTC. Filled out from reference TRBV5-1 and TRBJ2-5, the complete variable domain reads KAGVTQTPRYLIKTRGQQVTLSCSPISGHRSVSWYQQTPGQGLQFLFEYFSETQRNKGNFPGRFSGRQFSNSRSEMNVSTLELGDSALYLCASSSTRGAQGETQYFGPGTRLLVL.

V usage is TRBV19 and J usage is TRBJ1-2; no firm D call. The length of the CDR3 is 13 residues. Germline V lookup: CDR1 LNHDA, CDR2 SQIVND (reference sequence). Between the trimmed V and J ends, which lost 3 bases and 5 bases, there was a span of 10 bases. In nucleotides, the CDR3 is TGTGCCAGTAGTATTAGCACAGCTTATGGCTACACCTTC. Amino acid sequence: CASSISTAYGYTF.

As DNA, the CDR3 is TGTGCCAGTAACCACCCTGGAGGGGGCCAAGTAGGTACTGAAGCTTTCTTT. Its translation is CASNHPGGGQVGTEAFF. The chain links TRBV19 to TRBJ1-1, with TRBD1 matching 7 bases. Germline lookup yields CDR1 LNHDA and CDR2 SQIVND (reference sequence). J gave up 5 bases and V 7 bases, and 19 bases lay outside the gene matches. The CDR3 loop spans 17 amino acids.

The genes are TRBV5-4 and TRBJ2-3; D call uncertain. This CDR3 spans 16 amino acids. Trimming removed 4 bases from V and 2 bases from J, with 17 bases in between. The germline V gene encodes CDR1 SGHNT and CDR2 YYREEE (reference sequence). This chain's CDR3 is CASSRPGSGNTDTQYF. Written as DNA, the CDR3 is TGTGCCAGCAGCCGCCCCGGATCGGGTAACACAGATACGCAGTATTTT.